The next 30 T cell receptor beta chains were all read from a single sample in a study of tumor-infiltrating lymphocytes in primary liver carcinoma. Germline DNA was also extracted, while the blood RNA originated from unsorted whole blood. The input was around 500 ng total RNA; TCR beta cDNA was made from it with a constant-region primer. For TCR beta, libraries were produced by three nested multiplex PCR rounds using slightly modified ARM-PCR. Researchers ran the first two PCR rounds for roughly 10 cycles each with TRBV1-TRBV30 forward primers and a C-beta reverse primer. TCRdb analysed the multiplex PCR reads with MiXCR anew, one entry per CDR3 protein. The table includes 320,000 or so distinct CDR3 sequences, 50% to 70% detected once. Source material: peripheral blood. The source of these receptors is a middle-aged man with primary liver carcinoma and hepatitis B virus infection.

This sequence joins TRBV28 and TRBJ1-5, with D possibly TRBD1 on 5 matching bases. V was clipped by 1 base and J by 4 bases, with 14 bases between them. The CDR3 totals 16 residues. The germline CDR1 and CDR2 sequences are MDHEN and SYDVKM. Written as DNA, the CDR3 is TGTGCCAGCAGTTTATTACGGGGGGATGGGAATCAGCCCCAGCATTTT. Amino acid sequence: CASSLLRGDGNQPQHF. Together with reference TRBV28 and TRBJ1-5, the CDR3 gives the full variable domain: DVKVTQSSRYLVKRTGEKVFLECVQDMDHENMFWYRQDPGLGLRLIYFSYDVKMKEKGDIPEGYSVSREKKERFSLILESASTNQTSMYLCASSLLRGDGNQPQHFGDGTRLSIL.

In this sample, this clonotype turned up a few times. This likely comes from a read error, as the CDR3 has no conserved phenylalanine or tryptophan at its end. The CDR3 region is CASSYRAGETQYL. The DNA for the CDR3 is TGTGCCAGCAGTTATAGGGCAGGGGAGACTCAGTACTTA. V is TRBV6-2 or TRBV6-3 and J is TRBJ2-5, with TRBD1 as a possible D gene (6 bases). The germline V gene has CDR1 MNHEY and CDR2 SVGEGT. CDR3 length: 13 residues.

This clonotype has a handful of counts. This chain uses TRBV12-3 or TRBV12-4 with TRBJ2-7; D is unclear. The ends were cut back, 6 bases at V and 3 bases at J, with 6 bases in the middle. This CDR3 region has 11 residues. The CDR3 region is CASSRHYEQYF. CDR3 bases: TGTGCCAGCAGCCGGCACTACGAGCAGTACTTC.

As to this clonotype: Being one base from a much bigger clone, this may be a read error. The rearrangement joins TRBV4-1 to TRBJ1-3; the D is unclear. The CDR3 loop spans 17 amino acids. Germline V gives CDR1 MGHRA, CDR2 YSYEKL. V was shortened by 0 bases and J by 0 bases, with 12 bases between the two germline ends. This CDR3 reads CASSQDMSVSSGNTIYF. The CDR3 coding sequence is TGCGCCAGCAGCCAAGATATGTCCGTAAGCTCTGGAAACACCATATATTTT.

On this clonotype itself: This sequence may be a read error, since a much larger clone differs from it by one base. The V and J genes are TRBV6-1 and TRBJ1-2, with D uncertain. Germline V gives CDR1 MNHNS, CDR2 SASEGT. The CDR3 has 13 residues. The DNA for the CDR3 is TGTGCCGGCAGCAGTTGGGCTAACTATGGCTACACCTTC. Its protein is CAGSSWANYGYTF.

Concerning this clonotype: A single base separates this from a much larger clone, so it may be a read error. Here the CDR3 reads CSVEPFLNTIYF. In DNA, the CDR3 is TGCAGCGTTGAACCCTTTTTGAACACCATATATTTT. The rearrangement uses TRBV29-1 and TRBJ1-3; unclear D gene. The germline V gene encodes CDR1 SQVTM and CDR2 ANQGSEA. With 2 bases removed from V and 7 bases from J, the gap between germline ends came to 9 bases. The CDR3 runs to 12 residues.

This rearrangement joins TRBV4-1 to TRBJ2-3; 7 bases agree with TRBD2. With V trimmed by 1 base and J by 0 bases, 10 bases remained unmatched. The CDR3 sequence is 18 residues long. CDR1 and CDR2 (germline): MGHRA, YSYEKL. CDR3 loop: CASSQGPLGRESTDTQYF. The CDR3 nucleotides are TGCGCCAGCAGCCAAGGCCCGTTGGGGCGGGAGAGCACAGATACGCAGTATTTT.

The rearrangement joins TRBV11-2 to TRBJ2-1; 8 positions match TRBD2. The germline CDR1 and CDR2 sequences are SGHAT and FQNNGV. CDR3 length: 14 amino acids. The V and J ends lost 11 bases and 6 bases, in that order; junction bases with no gene match: 12. CDR3 DNA sequence: TGTGCCGGCTTGGGCGGGAGGCTCCCCAATGAGCAGTTCTTC. Residues: CAGLGGRLPNEQFF. Based on the CDR3 plus reference TRBV11-2 and TRBJ2-1, the full variable domain is EAGVAQSPRYKIIEKRQSVAFWCNPISGHATLYWYQQILGQGPKLLIQFQNNGVVDDSQLPKDRFSAERLKGVDSTLKIQPAKLEDSAVYLCAGLGGRLPNEQFFGPGTRLTVL.

In its sample, this clonotype was seen many times. The V and J genes are TRBV6-1 and TRBJ2-7; maybe TRBD1 (6 bases). V gave up 7 bases and J gave up 2 bases, with 15 bases separating them. From germline, CDR1 is MNHNS and CDR2 SASEGT. The CDR3 spans 14 residues. The CDR3 loop is CASTDRPKTYEQYF. CDR3 sequence (DNA): TGTGCCAGCACAGACAGGCCCAAGACCTACGAGCAGTACTTC.

A word on this clonotype: A much larger clone sits a single nucleotide away, making a read error possible. The J gene is TRBJ1-2, the V gene TRBV4-3; unclear D gene. Per the germline V gene, CDR1 is LGHNA and CDR2 is YSLEER. The length of the CDR3 is 14 residues. The CDR3 DNA is TGCCCCAGCAGCCAAGATAGGGCTCGGGGTGGCTACACCTTC. It codes for CPSSQDRARGGYTF.

Regarding this clonotype: A clone one base away is much larger, so this may be a read error. The CDR3 loop is CASSLAPGQGNIGELFF. The CDR3 DNA reads TGTGCCAGCAGCTTGGCACCGGGACAGGGGAACATCGGGGAGCTGTTTTTT. The chain joins TRBV5-4 to TRBJ2-2, with 10 bases matching TRBD1. The CDR3 sequence is 17 residues long. CDR1 is SGHNT, CDR2 YYREEE, per germline (reference sequence).

This clonotype was counted many times. The gene calls are TRBV6-5 and TRBJ1-5; D unresolved. Germline V lookup: CDR1 MNHEY, CDR2 SVGAGI. The CDR3 extends over 14 amino acids. The V and J ends lost 0 bases and 7 bases respectively, with 10 bases between them. The CDR3 DNA is TGTGCCAGCAGTTACTCGGGCGTCGGGCAGCCCCAGCATTTT. Translation gives CASSYSGVGQPQHF.

Points on this clonotype: This could be a read error, since a much larger clone is one nucleotide away. CDR3 loop: CACSLGWTGVTDTQYF. Written as DNA, the CDR3 is TGTGCCTGCAGCCTAGGATGGACAGGGGTCACAGATACGCAGTATTTT. The genes are TRBV6-2 or TRBV6-3 and TRBJ2-3; TRBD1 matches at 9 bases. Germline lookup yields CDR1 MNHEY and CDR2 SVGEGT. The CDR3 has 16 amino acids.

Comment on this clonotype: It may be a read error: a sequence one base away is much more abundant. The CDR3 here is CASSSGQYNQPRHF. The CDR3 nucleotides read TGTGCCAGCAGTTCGGGACAGTACAATCAGCCCCGGCATTTT. V gene TRBV6-5 combines with J gene TRBJ1-5; 7 bases align to TRBD1. The CDR3 length is 14 residues. CDR1 MNHEY and CDR2 SVGAGI come from the germline V gene.

The chain joins TRBV11-1 to TRBJ2-5; D is perhaps TRBD1 (6 bases). This CDR3 has 15 residues. V shed 7 bases and J shed 4 bases, with 19 bases lying between them. Germline CDR1 reads SGHAT; CDR2 reads FQDESV (reference sequence). The CDR3 reads CASNSGQPGGETQYF. In DNA, the CDR3 is TGTGCCAGCAACTCGGGACAACCAGGAGGAGAGACCCAGTACTTC. Together with reference TRBV11-1 and TRBJ2-5, the CDR3 gives the full variable domain: EAEVAQSPRYKITEKSQAVAFWCDPISGHATLYWYRQILGQGPELLVQFQDESVVDDSQLPKDRFSAERLKGVDSTLKIQPAELGDSAMYLCASNSGQPGGETQYFGPGTRLLVL.

Remarks on this clonotype: Likely a read error: the CDR3 ends without its conserved phenylalanine or tryptophan. The chain carries TRBV6-2 or TRBV6-3 and TRBJ2-7; D unclear. Germline CDR1 is MNHEY and CDR2 is SVGEGT. This CDR3 contains 13 residues. CDR3 loop: CASRLVGSYKQYI. Here the CDR3 DNA reads TGTGCCAGCAGGCTAGTTGGCTCCTACAAGCAGTACATC.

In this sample, this clonotype turned up a few times. CDR3 nucleotide sequence: TGTGCCTCAATAGGGACAGGGGGCTACAATGAGCAGTTCTTC. Translated: CASIGTGGYNEQFF. The rearrangement links TRBV24-1 to TRBJ2-1; 11 nucleotides agree with TRBD1. J was trimmed by 3 bases and V by 12 bases; bases with no gene match: 6. The CDR3 consists of 14 residues. CDR1 is KGHDR, CDR2 SFDVKD, per germline.

This clonotype occurred once. One junction end disagrees with the germline gene, perhaps due to a read error. This chain's CDR3 is CASSVQGADERYF. CDR3 nucleotide sequence: TGTGCCAGCAGTGTGCAGGGGGCGGACGAGCGGTACTTC. The chain combines TRBV6-1 with TRBJ2-7; 8 bases match TRBD1. The CDR3 has 13 amino acids. The germline CDR1 and CDR2 sequences are MNHNS and SASEGT.

A single count supports this clonotype. With a much larger clone just one base away, this may be a read error. The gene calls are TRBV6-1 and TRBJ1-1; D gene uncertain. The CDR3 loop spans 11 amino acids. Per the germline V gene, CDR1 is MNHNS and CDR2 is SASEGT. Trimming shortened V by 4 bases and J by 6 bases, and 6 bases separated the two germline ends. The CDR3 is CASSANAEAFF. The CDR3, as DNA: TGTGCCAGCAGTGCTAACGCTGAAGCTTTCTTT.

The CDR3 reads CASSWGQAARETQYF. Here the CDR3 DNA reads TGTGCCAGCAGCTGGGGACAGGCCGCCAGGGAGACCCAGTACTTC. This chain joins TRBV5-4 and TRBJ2-5, with 8 nucleotides matching TRBD1. The V and J ends lost 3 bases and 5 bases, in that order; junction bases with no gene match: 9. The germline V gene has CDR1 SGHNT and CDR2 YYREEE (reference sequence). The CDR3 is 15 amino acids.

Worth noting for this clonotype: A junction end diverges from the germline sequence, so it may reflect a read error. J is TRBJ2-2 and V is TRBV30; maybe TRBD2 (7 bases). Germline CDR1 GTSNPN, CDR2 SVGIG (reference sequence). CDR3 length: 12 residues. The CDR3 protein is CAWSVQGGELLF. DNA of the CDR3: TGTGCCTGGAGTGTACAGGGAGGGGAGCTGCTTTTT. Drawing the rest from reference TRBV30 and TRBJ2-2, the complete variable domain is SQTIHQWPATLVQPVGSPLSLECTVEGTSNPNLYWYRQAAGRGLQLLFYSVGIGQISSEVPQNLSASRPQDRQFILSSKKLLLSDSGFYLCAWSVQGGELLFGEGSRLTVL.

Comment on this clonotype: At one of its ends the junction is not consistent with the germline gene, which may arise from a read error. The CDR3 DNA reads TGCATCGTTCTTCGGACAGACAGCGAAACTGAAGCTTTCTTT. It codes for CIVLRTDSETEAFF. V is TRBV29-1 and J is TRBJ1-1; D might be TRBD1 (6 bases). Germline V CDR1 and CDR2: SQVTM, ANQGSEA. The CDR3 loop spans 14 amino acids.

As for this clonotype: Germline is not matched at one junction end, which may reflect a read error. The chain employs TRBV12-3 or TRBV12-4 and TRBJ2-1; D unresolved. The CDR3 spans 14 residues. In DNA form, the CDR3 reads TGTGCCAACAGTTTAGGCTCAGTTGACAATGAACAGTTCTTC. Protein: CANSLGSVDNEQFF.

V is TRBV5-1 and J is TRBJ2-5; a possible D gene is TRBD1 (5 bases). The CDR3 has 14 amino acids. Trimming shortened V by 0 bases and J by 0 bases, and 6 bases separated the two germline ends. In germline, CDR1 is SGHRS, CDR2 YFSETQ. The CDR3 nucleotides are TGCGCCAGCAGCTTGGCCAGGGACCAAGAGACCCAGTACTTC. It translates to CASSLARDQETQYF.

This chain joins TRBV5-1 and TRBJ2-3; 10 bases fit TRBD2. The junction had 11 bases not matched to a gene; V was cut back by 7 bases and J by 0 bases. The CDR3 loop spans 17 amino acids. CDR1 and CDR2 (germline): SGHRS, YFSETQ. CDR3 in DNA: TGCGCCAGCGCTTCCCCTGGACTAGCGGCTAGCACAGATACGCAGTATTTT. It specifies CASASPGLAASTDTQYF.

About this clonotype itself: The junction and the germline gene differ at one end; a read error may be behind it. This chain connects TRBV11-2 to TRBJ2-3; no clear D gene. The CDR3 runs 15 residues. Germline V lookup: CDR1 SGHAT, CDR2 FQNNGV. In nucleotides, the CDR3 is TGTGCCAACAGCTTAGACCGTCCCGGGACAGATACGCAGTATTTT. It codes for CANSLDRPGTDTQYF.

The rearrangement links TRBV28 to TRBJ2-3, with TRBD1 matching over 8 bases. From germline, CDR1 is MDHEN and CDR2 SYDVKM. This CDR3 comprises 16 residues. After removal of 4 bases from V and 0 bases from J, the junction contained 6 bases not matched to a gene. The DNA for the CDR3 is TGTGCCAGCAGTTATGACAGGGGCTTTAGCACAGATACGCAGTATTTT. As protein: CASSYDRGFSTDTQYF.

The chain recombines TRBV5-1 with TRBJ2-3; unclear D gene. The germline CDR1 and CDR2 sequences are SGHRS and YFSETQ. The CDR3 is 16 residues long. The V end was cut by 4 bases, the J end by 2 bases, with 17 bases between. The CDR3 sequence is CASSPAQSLHTDTQYF. The CDR3 DNA is TGCGCCAGCAGCCCTGCCCAGAGCCTCCACACAGATACGCAGTATTTT.

To note about this clonotype: This may stem from a read error, because a much larger clone lies one nucleotide away. This chain joins TRBV4-2 and TRBJ2-2; D uncertain. The V and J ends lost 6 bases and 10 bases respectively, with 6 bases between them. The CDR3 contains 10 residues. Germline assignment: CDR1 LGHNA and CDR2 YNFKEQ. In DNA, the CDR3 is TGTGCCAGCAGTCACGAGGAGCTGTTTTTT. As protein: CASSHEELFF.

As for this clonotype: Germline and junction disagree at one end, which may indicate a read error. The gene calls are TRBV10-3 and TRBJ2-1; TRBD2 matches at 14 bases. CDR3 length equals 20 residues. Germline CDR1 ENHRY, CDR2 SYGVKD. DNA of the CDR3: TGTGCCATCGCAGCCCTAGCCGGGACTAGCGGGAGTGGGGGACACAATGGGCAGTTCTTC. It codes for CAIAALAGTSGSGGHNGQFF.